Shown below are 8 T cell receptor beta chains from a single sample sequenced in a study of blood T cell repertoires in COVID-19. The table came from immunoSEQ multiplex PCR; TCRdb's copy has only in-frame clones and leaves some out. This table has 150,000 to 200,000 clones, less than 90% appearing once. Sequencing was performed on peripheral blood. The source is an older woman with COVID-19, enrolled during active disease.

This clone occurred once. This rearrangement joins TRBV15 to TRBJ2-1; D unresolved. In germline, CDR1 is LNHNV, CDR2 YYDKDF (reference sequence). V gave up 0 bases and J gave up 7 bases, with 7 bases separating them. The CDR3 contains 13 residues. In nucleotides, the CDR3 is TGTGCCACCAGCAGAGATTTGAGGAATGAGCAGTTCTTC. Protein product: CATSRDLRNEQFF.

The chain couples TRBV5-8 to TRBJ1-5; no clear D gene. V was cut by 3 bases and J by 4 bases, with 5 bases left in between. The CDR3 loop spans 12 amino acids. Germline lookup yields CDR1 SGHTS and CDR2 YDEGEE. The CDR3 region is CASSYENQPQHF. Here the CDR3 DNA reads TGTGCCAGCAGCTACGAGAATCAGCCCCAGCATTTT.

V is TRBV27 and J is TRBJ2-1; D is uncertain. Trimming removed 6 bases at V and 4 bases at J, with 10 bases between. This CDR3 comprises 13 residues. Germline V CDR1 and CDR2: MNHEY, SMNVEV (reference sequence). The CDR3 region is CASSSSEYNEQFF. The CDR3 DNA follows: TGTGCCAGCAGCTCCAGTGAATACAATGAGCAGTTCTTC.

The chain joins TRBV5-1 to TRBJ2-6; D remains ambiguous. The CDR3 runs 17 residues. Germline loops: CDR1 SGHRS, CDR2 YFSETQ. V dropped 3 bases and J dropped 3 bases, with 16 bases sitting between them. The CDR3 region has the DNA TGCGCCAGCAGCTCCTCGACTCGCACCCATGGGGCCAACGTCCTGACTTTC. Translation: CASSSSTRTHGANVLTF.

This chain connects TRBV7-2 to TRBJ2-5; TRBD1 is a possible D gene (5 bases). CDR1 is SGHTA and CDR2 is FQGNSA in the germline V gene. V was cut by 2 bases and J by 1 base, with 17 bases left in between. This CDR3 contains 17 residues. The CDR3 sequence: CASSLWGRPASQETQYF. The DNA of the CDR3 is TGTGCCAGCAGCTTATGGGGCAGGCCGGCCTCCCAAGAGACCCAGTACTTC.

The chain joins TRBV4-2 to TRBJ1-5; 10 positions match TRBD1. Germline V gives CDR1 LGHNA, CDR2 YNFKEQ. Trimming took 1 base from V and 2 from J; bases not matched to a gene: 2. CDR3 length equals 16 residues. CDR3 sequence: CASSQGQGAGNQPQHF. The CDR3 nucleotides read TGTGCCAGCAGCCAAGGACAGGGGGCAGGCAATCAGCCCCAGCATTTT.

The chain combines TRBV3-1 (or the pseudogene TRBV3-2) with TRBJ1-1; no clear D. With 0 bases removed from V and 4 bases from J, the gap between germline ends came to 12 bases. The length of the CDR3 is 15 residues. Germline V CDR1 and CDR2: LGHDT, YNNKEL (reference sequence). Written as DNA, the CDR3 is TGTGCCAGCAGCCAAGATTCGGGGTTGGGCACTGAAGCTTTCTTT. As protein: CASSQDSGLGTEAFF.

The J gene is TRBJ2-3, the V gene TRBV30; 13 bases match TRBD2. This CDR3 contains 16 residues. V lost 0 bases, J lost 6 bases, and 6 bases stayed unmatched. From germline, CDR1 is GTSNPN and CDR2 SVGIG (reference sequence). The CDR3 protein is CAWSVLAGGVGDTQYF. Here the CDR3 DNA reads TGTGCCTGGAGTGTACTAGCGGGAGGGGTCGGGGATACGCAGTATTTT.